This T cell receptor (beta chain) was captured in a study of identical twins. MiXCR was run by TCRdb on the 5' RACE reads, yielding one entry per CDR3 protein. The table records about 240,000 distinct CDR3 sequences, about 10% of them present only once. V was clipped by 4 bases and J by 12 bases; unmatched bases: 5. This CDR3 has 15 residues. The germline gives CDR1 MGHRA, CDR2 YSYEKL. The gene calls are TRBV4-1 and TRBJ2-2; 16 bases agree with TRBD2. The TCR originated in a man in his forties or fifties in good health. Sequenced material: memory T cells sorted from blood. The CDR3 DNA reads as TGCGCCAGCAGCCGAGGGACTAGCGGGGGGGTCCAGCTGTTTTTT. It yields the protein CASSRGTSGGVQLFF.